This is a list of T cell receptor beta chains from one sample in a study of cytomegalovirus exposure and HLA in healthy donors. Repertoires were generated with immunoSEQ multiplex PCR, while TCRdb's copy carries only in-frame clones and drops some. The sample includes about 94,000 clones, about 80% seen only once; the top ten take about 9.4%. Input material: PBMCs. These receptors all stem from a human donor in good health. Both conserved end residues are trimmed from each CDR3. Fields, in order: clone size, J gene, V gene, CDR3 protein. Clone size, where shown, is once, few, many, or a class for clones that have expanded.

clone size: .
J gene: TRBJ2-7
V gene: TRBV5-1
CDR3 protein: ASSWDRVYEQY

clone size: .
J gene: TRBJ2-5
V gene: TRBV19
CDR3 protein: ASAIEVAEETQY

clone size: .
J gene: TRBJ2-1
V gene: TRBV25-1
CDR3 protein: ASSEPGLVSGEQF

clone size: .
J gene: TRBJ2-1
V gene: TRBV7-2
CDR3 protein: ASSLVVTFQGEQF

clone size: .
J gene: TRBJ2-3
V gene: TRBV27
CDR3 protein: ASSLGGTATDTQY

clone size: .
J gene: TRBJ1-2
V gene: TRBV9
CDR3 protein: ASSVGGTGTTWGYT

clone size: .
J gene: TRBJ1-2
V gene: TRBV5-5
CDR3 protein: ASSLWQGDGYT

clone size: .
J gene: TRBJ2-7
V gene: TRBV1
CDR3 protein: TSSQAAGTGSYEQY

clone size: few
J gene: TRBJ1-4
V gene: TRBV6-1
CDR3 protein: ASSEDLTGVNEKLF

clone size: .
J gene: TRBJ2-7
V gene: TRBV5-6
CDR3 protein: ASSLMQGAGEQY

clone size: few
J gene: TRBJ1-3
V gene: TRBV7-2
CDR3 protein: ASSLVEVLGNTIY

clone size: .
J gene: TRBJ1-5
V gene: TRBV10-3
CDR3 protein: AISESSLKRGPTYSNQPQH

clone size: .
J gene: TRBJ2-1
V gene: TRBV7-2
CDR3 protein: ASSIQLAGGSHEQF

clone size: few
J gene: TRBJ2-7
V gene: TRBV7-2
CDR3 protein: ASSPAQQGGRAYEQY

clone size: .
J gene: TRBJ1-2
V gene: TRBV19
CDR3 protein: ATQRQGTDYGYT

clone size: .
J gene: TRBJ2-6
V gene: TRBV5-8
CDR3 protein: ASDRGGGGANVLT

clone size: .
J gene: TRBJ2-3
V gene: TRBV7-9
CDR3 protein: ASSAEGSTDTQY

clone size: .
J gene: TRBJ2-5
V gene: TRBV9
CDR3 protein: ASSEGRHGNPQETQY

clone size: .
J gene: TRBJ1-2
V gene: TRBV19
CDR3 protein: ASSIVGRGYGYT

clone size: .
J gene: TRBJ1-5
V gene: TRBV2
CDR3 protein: ASRDRVGNQPQH

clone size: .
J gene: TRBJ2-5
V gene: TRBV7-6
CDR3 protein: ASQASGGAGTQY

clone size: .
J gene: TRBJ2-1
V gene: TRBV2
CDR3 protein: ASSEGQYNEQF

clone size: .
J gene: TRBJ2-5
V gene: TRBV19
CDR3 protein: AREGYGGCPKETQY

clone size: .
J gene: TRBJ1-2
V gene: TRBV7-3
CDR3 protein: ASSFQGGDYGYT

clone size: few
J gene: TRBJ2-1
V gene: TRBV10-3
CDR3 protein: AIGFSGHSSYNEQF

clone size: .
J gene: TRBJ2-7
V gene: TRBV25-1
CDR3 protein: ASSEREDPYEQY

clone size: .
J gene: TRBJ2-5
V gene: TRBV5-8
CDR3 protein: ASSFGEGVPETQY

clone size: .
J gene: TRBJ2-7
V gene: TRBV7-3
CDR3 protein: ASSLQGGRGAVQY

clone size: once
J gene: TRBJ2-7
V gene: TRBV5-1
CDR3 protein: ASSDEGAGGGYEQY

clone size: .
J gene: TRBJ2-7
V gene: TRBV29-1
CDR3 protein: SGGRGGCPYYEQH

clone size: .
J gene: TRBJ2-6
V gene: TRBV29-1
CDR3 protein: SAGTGANVLT

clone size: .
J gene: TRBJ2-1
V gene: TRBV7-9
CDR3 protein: ASHRRGASYNEQF

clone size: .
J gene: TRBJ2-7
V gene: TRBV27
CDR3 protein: ASSPGLAGVSYEQY

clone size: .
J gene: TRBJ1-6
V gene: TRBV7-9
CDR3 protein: ASRLDRTISSPLH

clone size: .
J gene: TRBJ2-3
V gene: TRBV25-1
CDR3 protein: ASSGGLADSTDTQY

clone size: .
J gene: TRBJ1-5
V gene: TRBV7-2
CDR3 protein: ASSTRDRVDQPQH

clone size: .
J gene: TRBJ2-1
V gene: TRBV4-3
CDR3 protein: ASSQDLAGSSYNEQF

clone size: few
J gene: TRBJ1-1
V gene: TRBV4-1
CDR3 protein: ASSLRSNVNTEAF

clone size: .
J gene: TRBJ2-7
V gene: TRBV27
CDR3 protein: ASSPGSAFYEQY

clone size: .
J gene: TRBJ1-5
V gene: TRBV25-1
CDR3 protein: ASSSPGAGQPQH

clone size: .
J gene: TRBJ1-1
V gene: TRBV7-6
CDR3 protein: ASSSALNTEAF

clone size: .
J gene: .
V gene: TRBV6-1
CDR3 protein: ASPPGASGYYEQY

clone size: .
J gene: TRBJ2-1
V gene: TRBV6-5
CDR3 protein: ASSYSRGFAYNEQF

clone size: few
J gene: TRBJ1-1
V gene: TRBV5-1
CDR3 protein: ASGTGQGQAF

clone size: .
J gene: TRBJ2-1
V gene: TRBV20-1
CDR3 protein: SAAAGVKQF

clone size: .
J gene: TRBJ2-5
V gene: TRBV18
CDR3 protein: ASSPDLQETQY

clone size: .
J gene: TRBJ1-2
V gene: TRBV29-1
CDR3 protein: SGYGVIGEANYGYT

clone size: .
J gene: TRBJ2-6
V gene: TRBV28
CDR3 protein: ASNPHSGANVLT

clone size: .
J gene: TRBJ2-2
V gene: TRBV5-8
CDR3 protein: ASNPGGDTGELF

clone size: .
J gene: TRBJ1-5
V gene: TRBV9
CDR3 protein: ASSVSSYNQPQH

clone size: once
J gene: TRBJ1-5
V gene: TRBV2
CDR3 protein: ASSGGTGSRNQPQH

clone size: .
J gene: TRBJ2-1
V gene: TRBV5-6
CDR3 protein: ASSSTWGGYNEQF

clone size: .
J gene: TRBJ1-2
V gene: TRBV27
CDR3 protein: ASSFNAGLGIWDGYT

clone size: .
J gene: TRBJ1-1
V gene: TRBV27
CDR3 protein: ASNPQGSNTEAF

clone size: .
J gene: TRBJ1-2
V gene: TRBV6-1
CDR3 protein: ASSVPGGYGYT

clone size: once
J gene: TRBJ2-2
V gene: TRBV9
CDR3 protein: ASSVGTSGSASGELF

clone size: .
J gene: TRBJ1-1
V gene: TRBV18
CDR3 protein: ASSPTVSTEAF